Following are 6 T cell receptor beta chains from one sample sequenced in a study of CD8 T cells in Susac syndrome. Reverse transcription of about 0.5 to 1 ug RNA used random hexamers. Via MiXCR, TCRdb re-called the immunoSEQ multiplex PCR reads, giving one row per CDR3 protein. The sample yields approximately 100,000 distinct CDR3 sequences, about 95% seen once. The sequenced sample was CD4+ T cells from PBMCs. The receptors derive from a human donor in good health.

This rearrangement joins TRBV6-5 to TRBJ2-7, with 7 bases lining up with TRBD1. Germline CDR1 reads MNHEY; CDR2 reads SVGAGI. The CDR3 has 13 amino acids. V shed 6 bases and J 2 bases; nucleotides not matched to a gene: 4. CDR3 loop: CASRGTDTYEQYF. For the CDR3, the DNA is TGTGCCAGCAGGGGGACAGACACCTACGAGCAGTACTTC.

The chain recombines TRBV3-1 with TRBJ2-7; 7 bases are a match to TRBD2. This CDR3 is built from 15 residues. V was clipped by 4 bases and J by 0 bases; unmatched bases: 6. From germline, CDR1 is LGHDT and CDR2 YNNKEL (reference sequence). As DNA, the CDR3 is TGTGCCAGCAGCCCCCGCCCGGGAGGCTCCTACGAGCAGTACTTC. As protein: CASSPRPGGSYEQYF.

The CDR3 sequence is CASSFFGAGNTIYF. Here the CDR3 DNA reads TGTGCCAGCAGCTTCTTCGGGGCCGGAAACACCATATATTTT. The chain has TRBV7-2 and TRBJ1-3; D may be TRBD1 (5 bases). The germline gives CDR1 SGHTA, CDR2 FQGNSA. Trimming removed 3 bases from V and 4 bases from J, with 10 bases in between. There are 14 residues in the CDR3. Complete variable domain (other parts from reference TRBV7-2 and TRBJ1-3): GAGVSQSPSNKVTEKGKDVELRCDPISGHTALYWYRQSLGQGLEFLIYFQGNSAPDKSGLPSDRFSAERTGGSVSTLTIQRTQQEDSAVYLCASSFFGAGNTIYFGEGSWLTVV.

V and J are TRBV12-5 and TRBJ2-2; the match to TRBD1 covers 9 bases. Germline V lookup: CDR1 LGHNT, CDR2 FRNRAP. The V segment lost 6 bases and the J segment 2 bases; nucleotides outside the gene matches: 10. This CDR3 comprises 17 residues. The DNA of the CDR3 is TGTGCTAGTGGCCCGGGACAGGGCTCCTTAAACACCGGGGAGCTGTTTTTT. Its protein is CASGPGQGSLNTGELFF.

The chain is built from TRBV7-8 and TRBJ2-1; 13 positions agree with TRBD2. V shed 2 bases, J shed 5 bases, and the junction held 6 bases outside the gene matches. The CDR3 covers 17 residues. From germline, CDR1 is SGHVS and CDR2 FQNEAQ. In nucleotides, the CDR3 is TGTGCCAGCAGCTTATGGTCCGGGACTAGCGGGGACAATGAGCAGTTCTTC. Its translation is CASSLWSGTSGDNEQFF.

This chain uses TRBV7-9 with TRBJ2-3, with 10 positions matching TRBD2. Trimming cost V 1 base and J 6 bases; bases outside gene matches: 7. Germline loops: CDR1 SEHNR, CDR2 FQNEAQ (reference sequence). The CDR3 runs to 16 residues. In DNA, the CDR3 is TGTGCCAGCAGCTTAGTGGCTAGCGGGGGACGTGATACGCAGTATTTT. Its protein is CASSLVASGGRDTQYF.